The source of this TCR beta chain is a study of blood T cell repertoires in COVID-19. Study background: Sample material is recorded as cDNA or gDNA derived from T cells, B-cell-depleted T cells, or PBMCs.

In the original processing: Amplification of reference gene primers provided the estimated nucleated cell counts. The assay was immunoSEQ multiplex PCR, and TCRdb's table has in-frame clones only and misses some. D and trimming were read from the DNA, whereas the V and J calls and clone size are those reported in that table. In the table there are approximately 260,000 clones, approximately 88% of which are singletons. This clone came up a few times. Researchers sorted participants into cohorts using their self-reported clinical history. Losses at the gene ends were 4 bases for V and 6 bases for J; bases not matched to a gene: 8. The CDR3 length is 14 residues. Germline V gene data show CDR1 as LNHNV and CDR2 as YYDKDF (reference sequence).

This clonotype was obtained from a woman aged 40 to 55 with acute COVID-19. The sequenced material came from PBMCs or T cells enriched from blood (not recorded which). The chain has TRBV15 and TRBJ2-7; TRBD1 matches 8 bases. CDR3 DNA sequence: TGTGCCACCAGCACGAACAGGGGGATCGGCGAGCAGTACTTC. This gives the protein CATSTNRGIGEQYF.